This entry is about one TCR beta chain. The record originates from a study of blood T cell repertoires in COVID-19. Method: immunoSEQ multiplex PCR; TCRdb's copy keeps in-frame clones and lacks some. Of a few hundred thousand clones listed, about 68% are singletons. The CDR3 spans 17 residues. Germline CDR1 is SGHRS and CDR2 is YFSETQ. V was pared by 5 bases and J by 0 bases, with 18 bases between. The rearrangement uses TRBV5-1 and TRBJ2-4, with D perhaps matching TRBD1 (6 bases). The sequence was collected from a woman aged 80 or over with acute or convalescent COVID-19. Specimen: peripheral blood. CDR3 sequence: CASRKGQPPLAKNIQYF. As DNA, the CDR3 is TGCGCCAGCAGAAAAGGACAGCCACCCTTAGCCAAAAACATTCAGTACTTC.